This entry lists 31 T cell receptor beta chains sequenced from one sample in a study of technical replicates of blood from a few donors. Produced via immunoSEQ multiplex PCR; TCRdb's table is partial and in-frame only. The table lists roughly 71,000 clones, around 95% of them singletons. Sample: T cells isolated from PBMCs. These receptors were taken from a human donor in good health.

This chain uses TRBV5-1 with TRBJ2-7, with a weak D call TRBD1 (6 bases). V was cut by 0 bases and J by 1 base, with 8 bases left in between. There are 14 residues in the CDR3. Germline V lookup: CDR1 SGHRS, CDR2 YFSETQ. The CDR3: CASSLVGGSYEQYF. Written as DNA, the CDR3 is TGCGCCAGCAGCTTGGTAGGGGGATCCTACGAGCAGTACTTC.

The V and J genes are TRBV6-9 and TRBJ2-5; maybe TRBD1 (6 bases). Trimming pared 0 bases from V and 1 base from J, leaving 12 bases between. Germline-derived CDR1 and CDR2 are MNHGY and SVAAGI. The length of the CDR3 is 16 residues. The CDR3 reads CASSYSYEGGQETQYF. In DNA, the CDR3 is TGTGCCAGCAGTTATTCCTATGAAGGGGGCCAAGAGACCCAGTACTTC.

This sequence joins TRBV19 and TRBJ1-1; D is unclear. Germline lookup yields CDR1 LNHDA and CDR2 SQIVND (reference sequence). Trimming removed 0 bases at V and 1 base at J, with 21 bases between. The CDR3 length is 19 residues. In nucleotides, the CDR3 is TGTGCCAGTAGTATAGACTCCCGGGTTCCCCAAATCAGGAACACTGAAGCTTTCTTT. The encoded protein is CASSIDSRVPQIRNTEAFF.

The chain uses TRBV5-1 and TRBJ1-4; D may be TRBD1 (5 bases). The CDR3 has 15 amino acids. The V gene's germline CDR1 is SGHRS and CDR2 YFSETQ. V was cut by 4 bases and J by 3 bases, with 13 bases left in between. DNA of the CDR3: TGCGCCAGCAGCAAAAGACAGTCTGCTAATGAAAAACTGTTTTTT. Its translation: CASSKRQSANEKLFF. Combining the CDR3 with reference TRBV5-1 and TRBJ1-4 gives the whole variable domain KAGVTQTPRYLIKTRGQQVTLSCSPISGHRSVSWYQQTPGQGLQFLFEYFSETQRNKGNFPGRFSGRQFSNSRSEMNVSTLELGDSALYLCASSKRQSANEKLFFGSGTQLSVL.

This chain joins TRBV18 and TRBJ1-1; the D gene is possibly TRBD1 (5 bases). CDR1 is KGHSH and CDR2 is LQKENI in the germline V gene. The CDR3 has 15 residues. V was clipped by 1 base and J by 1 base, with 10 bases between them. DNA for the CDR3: TGTGCCAGCTCACCACAGAGCGGGGGGAACACTGAAGCTTTCTTT. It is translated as CASSPQSGGNTEAFF.

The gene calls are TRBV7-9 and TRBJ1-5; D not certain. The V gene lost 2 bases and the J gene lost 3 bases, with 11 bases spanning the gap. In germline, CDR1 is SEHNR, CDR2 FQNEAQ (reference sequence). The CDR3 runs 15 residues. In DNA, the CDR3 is TGTGCCAGCAGCTTAAGCGGCATGTCCAATCAGCCCCAGCATTTT. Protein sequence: CASSLSGMSNQPQHF.

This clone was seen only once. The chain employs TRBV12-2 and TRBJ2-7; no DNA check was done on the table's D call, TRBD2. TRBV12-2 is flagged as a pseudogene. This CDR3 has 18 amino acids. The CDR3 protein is CASRLAPNSGGLPYEQYF. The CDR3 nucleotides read TGTGCAAGTCGCTTAGCCCCCAATTCCGGGGGACTACCCTACGAGCAGTACTTC.

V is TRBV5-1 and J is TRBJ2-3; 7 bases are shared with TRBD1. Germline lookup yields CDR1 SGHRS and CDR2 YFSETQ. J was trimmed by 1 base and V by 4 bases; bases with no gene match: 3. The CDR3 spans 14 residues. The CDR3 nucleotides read TGCGCCAGCAGCAACGGACAGGGCACAGATACGCAGTATTTT. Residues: CASSNGQGTDTQYF.

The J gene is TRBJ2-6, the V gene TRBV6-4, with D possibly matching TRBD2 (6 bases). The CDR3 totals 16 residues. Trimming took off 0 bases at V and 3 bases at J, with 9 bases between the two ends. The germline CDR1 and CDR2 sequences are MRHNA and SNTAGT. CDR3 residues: CASSDSGGLGANVLTF. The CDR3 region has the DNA TGTGCCAGCAGTGACTCCGGAGGGCTTGGGGCCAACGTCCTGACTTTC.

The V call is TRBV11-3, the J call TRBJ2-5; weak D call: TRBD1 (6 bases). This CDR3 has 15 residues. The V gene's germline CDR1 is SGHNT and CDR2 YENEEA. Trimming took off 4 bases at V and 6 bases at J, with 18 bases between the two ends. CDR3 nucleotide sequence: TGTGCCAGCAGCTGGTCGATACAGGGTGGTCAGACCCAGTACTTC. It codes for CASSWSIQGGQTQYF.

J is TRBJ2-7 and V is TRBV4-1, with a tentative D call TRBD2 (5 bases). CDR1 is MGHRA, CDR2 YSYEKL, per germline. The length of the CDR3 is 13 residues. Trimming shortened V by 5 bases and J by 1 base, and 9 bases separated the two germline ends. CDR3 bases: TGCGCCAGCAGCGGGAGAGAGTCCTACGAGCAGTACTTC. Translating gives CASSGRESYEQYF.

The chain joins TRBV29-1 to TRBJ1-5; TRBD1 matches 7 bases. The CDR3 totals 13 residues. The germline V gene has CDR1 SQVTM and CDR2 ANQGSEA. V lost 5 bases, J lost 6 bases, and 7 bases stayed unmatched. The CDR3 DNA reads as TGCAGCGTTTCAGGGGGAGGTAGTCAGCCCCAGCATTTT. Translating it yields CSVSGGGSQPQHF.

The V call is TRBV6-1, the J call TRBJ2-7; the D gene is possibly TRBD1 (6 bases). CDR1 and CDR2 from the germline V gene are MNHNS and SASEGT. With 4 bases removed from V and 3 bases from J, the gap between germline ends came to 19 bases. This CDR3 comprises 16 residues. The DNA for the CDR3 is TGTGCCAGCAGTGCCCCCAAGGGACAAAGATACTACGAGCAGTACTTC. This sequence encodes CASSAPKGQRYYEQYF.

The CDR3 DNA follows: TGCGCCAGCAGCTATAACCCGGGGTCGAGGGAGACCCAGTACTTC. Its translation: CASSYNPGSRETQYF. This rearrangement joins TRBV5-1 to TRBJ2-5, with D possibly matching TRBD2 (5 bases). V was cut by 3 bases and J by 5 bases, with 17 bases left in between. This CDR3 comprises 15 residues. Germline CDR1 is SGHRS and CDR2 is YFSETQ.

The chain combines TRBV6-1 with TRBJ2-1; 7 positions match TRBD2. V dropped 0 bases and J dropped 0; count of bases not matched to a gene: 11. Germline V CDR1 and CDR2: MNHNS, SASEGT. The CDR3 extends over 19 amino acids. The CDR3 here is CASSEAWWEGLSSYNEQFF. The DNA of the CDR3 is TGTGCCAGCAGTGAAGCCTGGTGGGAGGGGCTAAGCTCCTACAATGAGCAGTTCTTC.

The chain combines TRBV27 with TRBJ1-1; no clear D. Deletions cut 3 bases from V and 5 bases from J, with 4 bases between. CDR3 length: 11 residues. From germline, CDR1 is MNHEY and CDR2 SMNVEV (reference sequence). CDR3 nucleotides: TGTGCCAGCAGTTTTAGAACTGAAGCTTTCTTT. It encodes CASSFRTEAFF.

CDR3 sequence: CASIRHAMNTEAFF. The DNA for the CDR3 is TGTGCCAGCATCCGTCACGCGATGAACACTGAAGCTTTCTTT. V is TRBV6-1 and J is TRBJ1-1, with D uncertain. The germline V gene has CDR1 MNHNS and CDR2 SASEGT. The V end was cut by 7 bases, the J end by 0 bases, with 12 bases between. The CDR3 is 14 residues long.

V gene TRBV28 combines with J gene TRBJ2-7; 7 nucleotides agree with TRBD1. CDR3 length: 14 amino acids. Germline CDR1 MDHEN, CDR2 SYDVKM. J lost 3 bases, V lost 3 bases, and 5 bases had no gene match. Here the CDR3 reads CASSLTDRLYEQYF. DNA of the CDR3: TGTGCCAGCAGTTTGACGGACAGGCTCTACGAGCAGTACTTC.

CDR3 in DNA: TGTGCCAGCAGTTTATGGGGAGGGAACACTGAAGCTTTCTTT. Translation: CASSLWGGNTEAFF. V usage is TRBV27 and J usage is TRBJ1-1; D call uncertain. The CDR3 has 14 residues. The V gene lost 1 base and the J gene lost 1 base, with 7 bases spanning the gap. The germline gives CDR1 MNHEY, CDR2 SMNVEV (reference sequence).

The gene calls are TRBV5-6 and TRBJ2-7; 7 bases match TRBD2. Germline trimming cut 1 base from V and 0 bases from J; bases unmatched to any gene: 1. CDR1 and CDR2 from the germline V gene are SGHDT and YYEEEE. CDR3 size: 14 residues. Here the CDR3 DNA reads TGTGCCAGCAGCTTGCTAGCGGCCTCCTACGAGCAGTACTTC. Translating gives CASSLLAASYEQYF. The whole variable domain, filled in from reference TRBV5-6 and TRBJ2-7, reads DAGVTQSPTHLIKTRGQQVTLRCSPKSGHDTVSWYQQALGQGPQFIFQYYEEEERQRGNFPDRFSGHQFPNYSSELNVNALLLGDSALYLCASSLLAASYEQYFGPGTRLTVT.

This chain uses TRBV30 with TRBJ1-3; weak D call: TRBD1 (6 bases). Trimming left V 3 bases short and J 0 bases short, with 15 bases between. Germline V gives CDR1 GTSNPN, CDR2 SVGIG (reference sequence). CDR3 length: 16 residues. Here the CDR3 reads CAWRLQGMLSGNTIYF. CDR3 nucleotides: TGTGCCTGGAGGTTACAGGGAATGCTCTCTGGAAACACCATATATTTT. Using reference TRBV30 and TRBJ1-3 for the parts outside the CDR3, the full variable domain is SQTIHQWPATLVQPVGSPLSLECTVEGTSNPNLYWYRQAAGRGLQLLFYSVGIGQISSEVPQNLSASRPQDRQFILSSKKLLLSDSGFYLCAWRLQGMLSGNTIYFGEGSWLTVV.

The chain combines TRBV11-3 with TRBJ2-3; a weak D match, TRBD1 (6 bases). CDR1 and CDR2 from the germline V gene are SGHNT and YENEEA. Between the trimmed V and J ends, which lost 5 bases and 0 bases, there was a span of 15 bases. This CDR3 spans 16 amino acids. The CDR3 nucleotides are TGTGCCAGCAGCCTCCGGACAGCTTCTAGCACAGATACGCAGTATTTT. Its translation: CASSLRTASSTDTQYF. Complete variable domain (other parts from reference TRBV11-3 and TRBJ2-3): EAGVVQSPRYKIIEKKQPVAFWCNPISGHNTLYWYLQNLGQGPELLIRYENEEAVDDSQLPKDRFSAERLKGVDSTLKIQPAELGDSAVYLCASSLRTASSTDTQYFGPGTRLTVL.

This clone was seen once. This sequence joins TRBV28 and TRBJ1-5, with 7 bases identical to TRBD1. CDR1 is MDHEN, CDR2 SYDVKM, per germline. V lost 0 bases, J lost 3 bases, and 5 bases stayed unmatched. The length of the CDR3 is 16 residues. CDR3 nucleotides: TGTGCCAGCAGTTTATGGCAACAGGGGATCAATCAGCCCCAGCATTTT. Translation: CASSLWQQGINQPQHF.

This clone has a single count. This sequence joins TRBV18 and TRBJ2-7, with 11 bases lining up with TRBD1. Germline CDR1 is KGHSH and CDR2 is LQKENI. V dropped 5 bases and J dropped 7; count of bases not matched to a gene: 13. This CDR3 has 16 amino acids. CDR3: CASSELVPGQGGEQYF. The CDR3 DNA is TGTGCCAGCTCAGAACTCGTACCGGGACAGGGGGGGGAGCAGTACTTC.

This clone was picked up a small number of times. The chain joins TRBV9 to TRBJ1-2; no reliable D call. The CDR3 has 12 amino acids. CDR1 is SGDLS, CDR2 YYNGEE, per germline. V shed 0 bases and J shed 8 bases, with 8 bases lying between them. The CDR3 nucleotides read TGTGCCAGCAGCGTAGGGGAGGGAGGCTACACCTTC. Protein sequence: CASSVGEGGYTF.

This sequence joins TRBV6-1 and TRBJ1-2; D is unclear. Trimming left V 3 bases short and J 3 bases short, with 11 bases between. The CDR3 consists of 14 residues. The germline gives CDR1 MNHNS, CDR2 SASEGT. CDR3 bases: TGTGCCAGCAGTGAGAGCGGGTCCCACTATGGCTACACCTTC. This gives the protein CASSESGSHYGYTF.

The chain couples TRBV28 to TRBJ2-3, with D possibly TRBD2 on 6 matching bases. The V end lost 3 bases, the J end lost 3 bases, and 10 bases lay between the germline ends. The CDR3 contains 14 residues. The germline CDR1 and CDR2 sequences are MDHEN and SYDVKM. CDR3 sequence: CASSLRGLTDTQYF. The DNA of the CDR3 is TGTGCCAGCAGTTTGAGGGGACTGACAGATACGCAGTATTTT.

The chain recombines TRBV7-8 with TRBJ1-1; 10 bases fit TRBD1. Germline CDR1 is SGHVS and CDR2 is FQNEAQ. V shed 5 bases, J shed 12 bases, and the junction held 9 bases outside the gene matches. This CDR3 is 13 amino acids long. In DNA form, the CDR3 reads TGTGCCAGCAGCCCAGAGGACAGGGGGTTGACTTTCTTT. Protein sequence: CASSPEDRGLTFF.

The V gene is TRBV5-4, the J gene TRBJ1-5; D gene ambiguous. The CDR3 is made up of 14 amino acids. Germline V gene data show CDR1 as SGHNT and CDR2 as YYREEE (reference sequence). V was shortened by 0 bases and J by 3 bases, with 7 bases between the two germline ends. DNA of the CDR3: TGTGCCAGCAGCTTGGCTGGGCTCAATCAGCCCCAGCATTTT. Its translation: CASSLAGLNQPQHF.

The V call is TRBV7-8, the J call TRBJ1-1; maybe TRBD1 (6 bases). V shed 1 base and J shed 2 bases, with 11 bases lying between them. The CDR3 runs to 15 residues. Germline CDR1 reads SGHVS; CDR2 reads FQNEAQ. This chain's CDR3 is CASSLGGPRNTEAFF. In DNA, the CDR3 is TGTGCCAGCAGCTTAGGGGGGCCACGCAACACTGAAGCTTTCTTT.

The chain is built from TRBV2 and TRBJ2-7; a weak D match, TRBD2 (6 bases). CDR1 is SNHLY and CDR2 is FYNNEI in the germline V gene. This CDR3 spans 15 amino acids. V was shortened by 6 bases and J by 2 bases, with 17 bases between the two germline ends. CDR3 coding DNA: TGTGCCAGCAGAACACCGGGGGATTCCCCCTACGAGCAGTACTTC. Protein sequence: CASRTPGDSPYEQYF.